The clone carrying this T cell receptor beta chain was observed a few times. This sample is drawn from a study of human T cells and chemical hapten exposure. Time point defined: patch test 1, 2 weeks after DPC sensitization. Treatment indicated: therapeutic diphenylcyclopropenone sensitization with weekly scalp DPC. Germline CDR1 is SGHKS and CDR2 is YYEKEE (reference sequence). J gave up 4 bases and V 6 bases, and 14 bases lay outside the gene matches. The CDR3 length is 16 residues. TCRdb reprocessed the RACE reads with MiXCR, giving one entry per CDR3 protein. This sample has around 380,000 distinct CDR3 sequences; more than 4.5% occur once, and the top ten carry about 2.1%.

The sequence was collected from a woman in her 50s with alopecia areata. Some clones in this sample may be carry-over from other donors' samples. Sequenced here: whole blood, sampled in connection with sensitization to the hapten diphenylcyclopropenone (DPC). V and J are TRBV5-5 and TRBJ2-5, with TRBD2 matching 8 bases. CDR3 region: CASNPSGRGEGETQYF. CDR3 nucleotides: TGTGCCAGCAACCCGAGCGGGCGGGGGGAAGGAGAGACCCAGTACTTC.